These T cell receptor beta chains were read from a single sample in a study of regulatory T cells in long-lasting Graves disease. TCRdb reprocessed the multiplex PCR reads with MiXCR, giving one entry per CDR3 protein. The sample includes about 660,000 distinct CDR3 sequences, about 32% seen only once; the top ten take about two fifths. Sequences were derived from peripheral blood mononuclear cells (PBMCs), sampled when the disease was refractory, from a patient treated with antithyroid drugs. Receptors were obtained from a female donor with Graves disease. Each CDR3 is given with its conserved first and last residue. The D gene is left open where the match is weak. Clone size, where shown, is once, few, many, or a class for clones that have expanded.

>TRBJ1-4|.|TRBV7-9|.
CASSARLNEKLFF
TGTGCCAGCAGCGCTCGGTTGAATGAAAAACTGTTTTTT
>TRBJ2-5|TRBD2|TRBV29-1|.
CSVEDRLAAKGTQYF
TGCAGCGTTGAAGATCGGCTAGCGGCCAAGGGGACCCAGTACTTC
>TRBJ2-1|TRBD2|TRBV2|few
CASNEREGYNEQFF
TGTGCCAGCAACGAGCGGGAGGGGTACAATGAGCAGTTCTTC
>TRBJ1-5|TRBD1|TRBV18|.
CASSYDREGQPQHF
TGTGCCAGCTCCTACGACAGGGAGGGACAGCCCCAGCATTTT
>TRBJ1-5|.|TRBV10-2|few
CASSEGQGWVNQPQHF
TGCGCCAGCAGTGAGGGTCAGGGATGGGTCAATCAGCCCCAGCATTTT
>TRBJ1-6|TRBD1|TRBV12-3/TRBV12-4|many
CASSRQGTYNSPLHF
TGTGCCAGCAGTAGACAGGGGACCTATAATTCACCCCTCCACTTT
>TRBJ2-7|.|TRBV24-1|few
CATSDLLGSSYEQYF
TGTGCCACCAGTGATTTGCTGGGGAGCTCCTACGAGCAGTACTTC
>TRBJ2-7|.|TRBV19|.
CASSHVTNEQYF
TGTGCCAGTAGTCATGTGACTAACGAGCAGTACTTC
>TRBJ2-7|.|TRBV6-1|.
CASTPSGGGYEQYF
TGTGCCAGCACCCCGTCAGGGGGAGGCTACGAGCAGTACTTC
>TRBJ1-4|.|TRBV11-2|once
CASSQPWGARANEKLFF
TGTGCCAGCAGCCAACCGTGGGGGGCTCGTGCTAATGAAAAACTGTTTTTT
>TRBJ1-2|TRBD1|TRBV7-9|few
CASSPRPRGRDGYTF
TGTGCCAGCAGCCCAAGGCCAAGGGGGCGGGATGGCTACACCTTC
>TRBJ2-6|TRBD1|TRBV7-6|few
CASSLTGQDRSGANVLTF
TGTGCCAGCAGCTTAACGGGACAGGACCGCTCTGGGGCCAACGTCCTGACTTTC
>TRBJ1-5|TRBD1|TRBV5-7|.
CASSSQPKTGAFFQPQHF
TGTGCCAGCAGCTCCCAACCAAAGACAGGGGCCTTCTTTCAGCCCCAGCATTTT
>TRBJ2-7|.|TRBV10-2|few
CASSESTPVLSYEQYF
TGCGCCAGCAGTGAGTCGACGCCTGTTCTGTCCTACGAGCAGTACTTC
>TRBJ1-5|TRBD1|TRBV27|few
CASSTDREDQPQHF
TGTGCCAGCAGTACTGACAGGGAGGATCAGCCCCAGCATTTT
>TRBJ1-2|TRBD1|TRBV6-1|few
CASSTATGDYGYTF
TGTGCCAGCAGCACAGCGACAGGGGACTATGGCTACACCTTC
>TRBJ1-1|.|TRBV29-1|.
CSVVTGVEAFF
TGCAGCGTCGTTACAGGAGTTGAAGCTTTCTTT
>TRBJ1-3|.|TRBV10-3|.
CAISEGQLNTIYF
TGTGCCATCAGTGAGGGACAGCTAAACACCATATATTTT